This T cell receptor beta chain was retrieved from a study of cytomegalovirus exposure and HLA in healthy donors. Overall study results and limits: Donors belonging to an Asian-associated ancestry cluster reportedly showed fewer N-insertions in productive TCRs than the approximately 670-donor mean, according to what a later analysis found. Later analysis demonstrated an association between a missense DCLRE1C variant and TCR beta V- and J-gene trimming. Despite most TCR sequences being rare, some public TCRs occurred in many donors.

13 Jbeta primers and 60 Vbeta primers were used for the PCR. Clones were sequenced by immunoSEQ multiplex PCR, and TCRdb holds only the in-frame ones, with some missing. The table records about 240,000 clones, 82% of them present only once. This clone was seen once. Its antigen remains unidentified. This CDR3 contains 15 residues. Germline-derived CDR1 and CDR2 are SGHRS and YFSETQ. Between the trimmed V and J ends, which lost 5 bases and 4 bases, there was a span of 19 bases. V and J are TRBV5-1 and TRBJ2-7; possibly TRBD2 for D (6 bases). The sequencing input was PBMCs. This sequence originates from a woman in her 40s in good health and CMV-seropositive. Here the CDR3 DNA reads TGCGCCAGCAGATACAACGCCGGGACTGAGTACGAGCAGTACTTC. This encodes CASRYNAGTEYEQYF.